This TCR beta chain was sequenced for a study of cytomegalovirus exposure and HLA in healthy donors. The CDR3 loop spans 16 amino acids. The V gene's germline CDR1 is SGHTA and CDR2 FQGNSA. The V segment lost 1 base and the J segment 4 bases; nucleotides outside the gene matches: 4. Though nominally healthy at sampling, donors likely had unrecorded immune exposures. Findings and limits, study-wide: There were some V segments, including TRBV6-2 and TRBV6-3, excluded as indistinguishable. Across donors, presence/absence analyses took sequencing depth to be roughly uniform.

Concerning this clone itself: The antigen is undetermined.

60 Vbeta and 13 Jbeta primers were used in PCR. Clones were sequenced by immunoSEQ multiplex PCR, and TCRdb holds only the in-frame ones, with some missing. This table holds approximately 150,000 clones, more than 60% found once. The sequence was obtained from a man aged 18 to 29 in good health and CMV-seropositive. The V call is TRBV7-2, the J call TRBJ2-2, with 9 bases lining up with TRBD2. Sequenced material: PBMCs. The CDR3: CASSLVPLAGTGELFF. The CDR3 region has the DNA TGTGCCAGCAGCTTAGTCCCACTAGCGGGCACCGGGGAGCTGTTTTTT.